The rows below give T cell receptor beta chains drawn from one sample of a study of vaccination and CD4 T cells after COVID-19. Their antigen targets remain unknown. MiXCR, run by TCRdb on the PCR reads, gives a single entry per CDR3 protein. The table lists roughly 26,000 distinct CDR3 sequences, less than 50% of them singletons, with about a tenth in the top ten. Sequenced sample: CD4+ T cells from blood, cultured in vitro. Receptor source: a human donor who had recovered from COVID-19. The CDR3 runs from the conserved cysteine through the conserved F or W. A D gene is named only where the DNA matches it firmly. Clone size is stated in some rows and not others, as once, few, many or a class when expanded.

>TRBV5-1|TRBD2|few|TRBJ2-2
CASSYSGTSGTGELFF
TGCGCCAGCAGCTACTCCGGGACTAGCGGCACCGGGGAGCTGTTTTTT
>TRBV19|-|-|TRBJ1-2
CASSIRQAIYGYTF
TGTGCCAGTAGTATCCGACAGGCCATCTATGGCTACACCTTC
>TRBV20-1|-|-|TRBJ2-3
CSASVAGLSTQYF
TGCAGTGCTAGCGTTGCGGGCCTAAGTACGCAGTATTTT
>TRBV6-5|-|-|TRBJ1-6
CASSYRQARDLHF
TGTGCCAGCAGTTACCGGCAGGCCCGGGACCTCCACTTT
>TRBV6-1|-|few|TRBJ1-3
CASSPTTSSGNTIYF
TGTGCCAGCAGCCCCACAACTAGCTCTGGAAACACCATATATTTT
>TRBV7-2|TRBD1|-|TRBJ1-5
CASSLTGFQPQHF
TGTGCCAGCAGCTTGACAGGGTTTCAGCCCCAGCATTTT
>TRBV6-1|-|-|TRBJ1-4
CASRGGGLATNEKLFF
TGTGCCAGTAGAGGGGGGGGACTTGCAACTAATGAAAAACTGTTTTTT
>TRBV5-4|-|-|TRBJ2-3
CASSLELRVDTDTQYF
TGTGCCAGCAGCTTGGAGTTGCGGGTTGACACAGATACGCAGTATTTT
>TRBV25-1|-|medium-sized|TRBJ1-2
CASSDGWQGVGYTF
TGTGCCAGCAGTGATGGTTGGCAGGGTGTTGGCTACACCTTC
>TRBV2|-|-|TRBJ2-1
CASSSNMYNEQFF
TGTGCCAGCAGTTCTAATATGTACAATGAGCAGTTCTTC
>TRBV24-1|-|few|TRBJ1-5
CATSDSRLKEPQHF
TGTGCCACCAGTGACTCCAGACTTAAGGAGCCCCAGCATTTT
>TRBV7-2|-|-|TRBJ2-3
CASSLAGRTDTQYF
TGTGCCAGCAGCTTAGCCGGGAGAACAGATACGCAGTATTTT
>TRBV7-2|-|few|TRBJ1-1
CASSLTMNTEAFF
TGTGCCAGCAGCTTAACGATGAACACTGAAGCTTTCTTT
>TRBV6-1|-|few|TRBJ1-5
CASSSWADQPQHF
TGTGCCAGCAGCTCCTGGGCGGATCAGCCCCAGCATTTT
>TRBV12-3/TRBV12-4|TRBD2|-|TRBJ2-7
CASSLATSGPNF
TGTGCCAGCAGTTTAGCGACTAGCGGCCCGAACTTC
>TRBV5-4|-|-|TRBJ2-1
CASSFGGSSYNEQFF
TGTGCCAGCAGCTTTGGAGGGAGCTCCTACAATGAGCAGTTCTTC
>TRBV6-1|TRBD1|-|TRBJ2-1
CASTDGDRGPLAIGNEQFF
TGTGCCAGCACCGATGGGGACAGGGGGCCTCTAGCCATAGGCAATGAGCAGTTCTTC
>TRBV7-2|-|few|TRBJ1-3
CASSLSGFSGNTIYF
TGTGCCAGCAGCTTATCAGGGTTCTCTGGAAACACCATATATTTT
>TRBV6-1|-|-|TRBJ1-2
CASSEVPSPGGYTF
TGTGCCAGCAGTGAAGTCCCCAGCCCAGGGGGCTACACCTTC
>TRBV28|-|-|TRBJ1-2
CASRPDSGYGYTF
TGTGCCAGCAGACCGGACAGTGGCTATGGCTACACCTTC
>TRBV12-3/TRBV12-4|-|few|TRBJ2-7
CASSAGDHYEQYF
TGTGCCAGCAGTGCAGGGGACCACTACGAGCAGTACTTC
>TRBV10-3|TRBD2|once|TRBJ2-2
CAITGGSGGSNTGELFF
TGTGCCATCACCGGGGGAAGCGGGGGTTCGAACACCGGGGAGCTGTTTTTT
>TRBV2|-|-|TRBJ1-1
CASSGGTEAFF
TGTGCCAGCAGCGGGGGGACTGAAGCTTTCTTT
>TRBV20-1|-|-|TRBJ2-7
CSARAGTNYEQYF
TGCAGTGCTAGAGCCGGGACAAACTACGAGCAGTACTTC
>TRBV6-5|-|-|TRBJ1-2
CASSSQGLGYTF
TGTGCCAGCAGTTCCCAAGGACTGGGCTACACCTTC
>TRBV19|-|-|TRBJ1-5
CASSNTGSNQPQHF
TGTGCCAGTAGCAACACGGGGAGCAATCAGCCCCAGCATTTT
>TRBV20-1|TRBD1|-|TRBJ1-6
CSANRDRQNSPLHF
TGCAGTGCGAATAGGGACAGACAAAATTCACCCCTCCACTTT
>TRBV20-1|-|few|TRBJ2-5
CSARVLSGPETQYF
TGCAGTGCTAGGGTTCTGTCGGGGCCGGAGACCCAGTACTTC
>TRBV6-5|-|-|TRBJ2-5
CASSYFGVRQTQYF
TGTGCCAGCAGTTACTTCGGGGTCCGCCAGACCCAGTACTTC
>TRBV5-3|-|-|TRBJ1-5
CARSPPHHGQLNQPQHF
TGTGCCAGAAGCCCACCCCACCACGGACAGCTCAATCAGCCCCAGCATTTT
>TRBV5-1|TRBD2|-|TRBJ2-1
CASSLELAGGPNEQFF
TGCGCCAGCAGCTTGGAACTAGCGGGGGGCCCCAATGAGCAGTTCTTC
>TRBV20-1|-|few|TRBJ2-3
CSARGRGTDTQYF
TGCAGTGCTAGGGGCCGCGGCACAGATACGCAGTATTTT
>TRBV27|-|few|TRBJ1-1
CASSLYLEDTEAFF
TGTGCCAGCAGTTTATATCTAGAGGACACTGAAGCTTTCTTT
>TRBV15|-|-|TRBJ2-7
CATSRDRSGSSYEQYF
TGTGCCACCAGCAGAGATCGCTCGGGGAGCTCCTACGAGCAGTACTTC
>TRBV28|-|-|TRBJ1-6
CATKREAPLHF
TGTGCCACCAAGAGAGAAGCACCCCTCCACTTT
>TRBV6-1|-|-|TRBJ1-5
CASSESTANQPQHF
TGTGCCAGCAGTGAAAGTACGGCAAATCAGCCCCAGCATTTT
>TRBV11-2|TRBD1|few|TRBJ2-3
CASSRQGSRTDTQYF
TGTGCCAGCAGCAGACAGGGGTCCCGCACAGATACGCAGTATTTT
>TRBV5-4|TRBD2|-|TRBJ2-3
CASSPGTSGRAIDTQYF
TGTGCCAGCAGCCCGGGGACTAGCGGGAGGGCCATAGATACGCAGTATTTT
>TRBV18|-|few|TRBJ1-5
CASSPSRAGQPQHF
TGTGCCAGCTCACCATCCCGGGCTGGTCAGCCCCAGCATTTT
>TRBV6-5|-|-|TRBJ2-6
CASSYRTPGDSGANVLTF
TGTGCCAGCAGTTACCGGACACCCGGGGACTCTGGGGCCAACGTCCTGACTTTC
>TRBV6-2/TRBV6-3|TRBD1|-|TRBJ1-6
CASSLTATGSSYNSPLHF
TGTGCCAGCAGCCTTACCGCGACAGGGAGCTCCTATAATTCACCCCTCCACTTT
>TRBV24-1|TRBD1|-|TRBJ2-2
CATSNPKVQGMSTNTGELFF
TGTGCCACCAGTAACCCGAAAGTACAGGGGATGTCGACGAACACCGGGGAGCTGTTTTTT
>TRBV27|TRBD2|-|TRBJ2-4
CASKAAASGGTVKNIQYF
TGTGCCAGCAAAGCGGCGGCTAGCGGGGGGACGGTCAAAAACATTCAGTACTTC
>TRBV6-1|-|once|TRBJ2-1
CASSLSWGSAYNEQFF
TGTGCCAGCAGCTTAAGCTGGGGGTCAGCCTACAATGAGCAGTTCTTC
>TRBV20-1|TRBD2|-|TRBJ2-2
CSARPGLGSPTGELFF
TGCAGTGCTAGGCCGGGACTAGGTTCTCCCACCGGGGAGCTGTTTTTT
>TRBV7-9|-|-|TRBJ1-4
CASSLGEWGGKLFF
TGTGCCAGCAGCTTAGGAGAATGGGGGGGAAAACTGTTTTTT